Listed below are T cell receptor beta chains from one sample, sequenced in a study of ipilimumab plus nivolumab after autologous stem cell transplantation. Some clones are missing from TCRdb's copy, which holds only in-frame ones; the method was immunoSEQ multiplex PCR. Among 22,000 or so clones listed, roughly 74% were seen once. The sequencing here drew on PBMCs, taken in a trial of ipilimumab plus nivolumab as post-transplant consolidation. The receptors come from a male donor with diffuse large B-cell lymphoma. Each CDR3 is given with its conserved first and last residue. Fields, in order: V gene, CDR3 protein.

v_call: TRBV5-6
cdr3_aa: CASSVIQGFTDTQYF

v_call: TRBV5-1
cdr3_aa: CASSPTLRGARNEQFF

v_call: TRBV30
cdr3_aa: CAWTSGGPEQFF

v_call: TRBV23-1
cdr3_aa: CASSLSRRAQPQHF

v_call: TRBV10-2
cdr3_aa: CASSEHLSSYEQYF

v_call: TRBV1
cdr3_aa: CTSSRILKVPRTVYGYTF

v_call: TRBV18
cdr3_aa: CASSPQGLTYEQYF

v_call: TRBV30
cdr3_aa: CAWSVGLSYEQYF

v_call: TRBV7-7
cdr3_aa: CASSLGFGGSYEQYF

v_call: TRBV9
cdr3_aa: CASSPWTSGRYEQYF

v_call: TRBV28
cdr3_aa: CASSFMKAYGYTF

v_call: TRBV7-2
cdr3_aa: CASSLRAGGNSYNEQFF

v_call: TRBV5-1
cdr3_aa: CASSVQGGDGYTF

v_call: TRBV7-2
cdr3_aa: CASSYQLAGILTGELFF

v_call: TRBV11-2
cdr3_aa: CASSLGPDLLNEQYF

v_call: TRBV7-9
cdr3_aa: CASSSQPGLHEQYF

v_call: TRBV7-9
cdr3_aa: CASSLASTNEKLFF

v_call: TRBV19
cdr3_aa: CASSIEVGRGRWSSYNEQFF

v_call: TRBV2
cdr3_aa: CASRKGQGANSPLHF

v_call: TRBV2
cdr3_aa: CASSVGTGTDEQYF

v_call: TRBV5-1
cdr3_aa: CASSPTFSGQGADTEAFF

v_call: TRBV15
cdr3_aa: CATSRVGYEQYF

v_call: TRBV20-1
cdr3_aa: CSARDGRVQFF

v_call: TRBV9
cdr3_aa: CASSVESGNYNEQFF

v_call: TRBV28
cdr3_aa: CASLPGLAVNEQFF

v_call: TRBV19
cdr3_aa: CASSIRPGTGVGGELFF

v_call: TRBV10-3
cdr3_aa: CAISGQTETNYGYTF

v_call: TRBV6-5
cdr3_aa: CASWGLGGSPLHF

v_call: TRBV5-1
cdr3_aa: CASKVGTGESGELFF

v_call: TRBV11-3
cdr3_aa: CASSLGNAYNEQFF

v_call: TRBV21-1
cdr3_aa: CASSILVEQYF

v_call: TRBV30
cdr3_aa: CAWSYDRGLGSPLHF

v_call: TRBV7-2
cdr3_aa: CASSFQLSSGGTDTQYF

v_call: TRBV19
cdr3_aa: CASSTSGQGINTDTQYF

v_call: TRBV28
cdr3_aa: CASSFYVGRDNQPQHF

v_call: TRBV23-1
cdr3_aa: CASSQTPGTGGERSNQPQHF

v_call: TRBV6-1
cdr3_aa: CASSDFRGRAQYF

v_call: TRBV11-2
cdr3_aa: CASSLGYGAGLNYGYTF

v_call: TRBV19
cdr3_aa: CASSRGPTIGELFF

v_call: TRBV10-3
cdr3_aa: CAISEGQDNQPQHF

v_call: TRBV7-7
cdr3_aa: CASSFRTQLNYGYTF

v_call: TRBV29-1
cdr3_aa: CSVEGILGVYGYTF

v_call: TRBV25-1
cdr3_aa: CASSSGRRGNTDTQYF

v_call: TRBV11-3
cdr3_aa: CASSLDGAGATARTQYF

v_call: TRBV9
cdr3_aa: CASSVDGAGNQPQHF

v_call: TRBV30
cdr3_aa: CAWRGQTGLNEFF

v_call: TRBV6-1
cdr3_aa: CASSPRIVNTEAFF

v_call: TRBV2
cdr3_aa: CASLDRGNSPLHF

v_call: TRBV7-3
cdr3_aa: CASSLRANTEAFF

v_call: TRBV5-6
cdr3_aa: CASSLGQGIGQPQHF

v_call: TRBV27
cdr3_aa: CASGSYTEAGNTIYF

v_call: TRBV9
cdr3_aa: CASSRGETQYF

v_call: TRBV2
cdr3_aa: CASSSSYVTGELFF

v_call: TRBV11-3
cdr3_aa: CASRQNTEAFF